A single sample is the source of the 28 T cell receptor beta chains below, sequenced in a study of T cells in Graves' hyperthyroidism and ophthalmopathy (dated by TCRdb to the late 2010s). The library was prepared using multiplex PCR. Sequencing was performed on an Illumina HiSeq 2000. The TCR beta CDR3 regions were amplified from RNA transcripts. The first round of RT-PCR for the TCR CDR3 was performed with the HTBI primer set and the Qiagen OneStep RT-PCR kit. The raw public data were reprocessed by TCRdb itself: fastp quality trimming at Q25, MiXCR clonotype calling, in-frame beta chains only. Rows are combined by CDR3 protein, so each entry shows the most common genes and DNA. The sample table lists 500,000 to 600,000 distinct CDR3 sequences, roughly 46% of them with a count of one. Together, the top ten hold more than 7.5% of the sample. The sequenced sample was peripheral blood or thyroid tissue (not recorded which). The receptors were gathered from a woman in her late teens or twenties with Graves' hyperthyroidism.

A word on this clonotype: As the CDR3 is not closed by the conserved phenylalanine or tryptophan, this likely results from a read error. It is unclear where the CDR3 begins or ends on the DNA, so no DNA is shown, and the CDR3 is as TCRdb lists it. The CDR3 sequence is CASIDSGLA. The V and J genes are TRBV19 and TRBJ1-3. Germline-derived CDR1 and CDR2 are LNHDA and SQIVND (reference sequence). 9 amino acids form the CDR3, both terminal residues included.

This clonotype was found many times. CDR3 protein: CASSLALRQYEQYF. The CDR3 DNA sequence: TGTGCCAGCAGCTTAGCGCTAAGACAGTACGAGCAGTACTTC. The chain recombines TRBV7-2 with TRBJ2-7; D might be TRBD1 (5 bases). This CDR3 spans 14 amino acids. V was cut by 0 bases and J by 4 bases, with 10 bases left in between. In germline, CDR1 is SGHTA, CDR2 FQGNSA.

This clonotype was counted many times. CDR3 nucleotides: TGTGCCAGCAGCGGGGGGTTTTCTTACGAGCAGTACTTC. Encoded protein: CASSGGFSYEQYF. The chain has TRBV7-9 and TRBJ2-7, with D tentatively TRBD2 (6 bases). V dropped 5 bases and J dropped 4 bases, with 12 bases sitting between them. This CDR3 is built from 13 residues. CDR1 is SEHNR and CDR2 is FQNEAQ in the germline V gene (reference sequence).

V usage is TRBV29-1 and J usage is TRBJ1-2; tentatively, D is TRBD1 (5 bases). Germline assignment: CDR1 SQVTM and CDR2 ANQGSEA. Trimming left V 3 bases short and J 7 bases short, with 12 bases between. CDR3 length: 12 amino acids. CDR3 region: CSVDTSGGGYTF. The CDR3 region has the DNA TGCAGCGTTGACACTAGCGGGGGTGGCTACACCTTC.

A remark on this clonotype: The conserved final phenylalanine or tryptophan is absent from the CDR3, which likely points to a read error. The DNA is left out, because the CDR3 cannot be placed on it with certainty; the CDR3 is given as TCRdb lists it. The CDR3: CASSLSRRRGY. The chain carries TRBV12-3 or TRBV12-4 and TRBJ1-4; no DNA check was done on the table's D call, TRBD1. The CDR3 numbers 11 amino acids, ends counted.

This clonotype was observed at least ten times. The gene calls are TRBV7-3 and TRBJ1-6, with TRBD1 identical over 11 bases. CDR3 length equals 16 residues. After removal of 1 base from V and 10 bases from J, the junction contained 6 bases not matched to a gene. Germline CDR1 and CDR2: SGHTA and FQGTGA. CDR3 coding DNA: TGTGCCAGCAGCTTAAGGGGGCGGACAGGGGGCTCACCCCTCCACTTT. This gives the protein CASSLRGRTGGSPLHF.

This clonotype was seen many times. The chain is built from TRBV25-1 and TRBJ1-1; TRBD1 is a possible D gene (5 bases). Per germline, CDR1 MGHDK and CDR2 SYGVNS. The CDR3 runs 14 residues. Trimming took off 6 bases at V and 5 bases at J, with 16 bases between the two ends. The CDR3 nucleotides are TGTGCCAGCAGGGCGGGGGGGAGGAAAACTGAAGCTTTCTTT. Translation: CASRAGGRKTEAFF.

Comments on this clonotype: A clone one base away is much larger, so this may be a read error. The chain carries TRBV11-2 and TRBJ2-5; D may be TRBD2 (5 bases). The CDR3 has 14 amino acids. Germline V gene lookup returns CDR1 SGHAT and CDR2 FQNNGV. DNA of the CDR3: TGTGCCAGCAGCCACGGGGTTTCTCAAGAGGCCCAGTACTTC. Translating it yields CASSHGVSQEAQYF.

This clonotype was counted at least ten times. The chain combines TRBV2 with TRBJ2-7, with 7 bases that match TRBD2. The CDR3 length is 14 residues. Germline assignment: CDR1 SNHLY and CDR2 FYNNEI. With 3 bases clipped from V and 6 bases from J, the junction kept 8 bases outside the gene matches. The CDR3 coding sequence is TGTGCCAGCAGTGACTGGCGGGAGTCGGCCGAGCAGTACTTC. Encoded protein: CASSDWRESAEQYF. Using reference TRBV2 and TRBJ2-7 for the parts outside the CDR3, the full variable domain is EPEVTQTPSHQVTQMGQEVILRCVPISNHLYFYWYRQILGQKVEFLVSFYNNEISEKSEIFDDQFSVERPDGSNFTLKIRSTKLEDSAMYFCASSDWRESAEQYFGPGTRLTVT.

There are many counts of this clonotype. The chain links TRBV7-6 to TRBJ1-6, with TRBD1 as a possible D gene (6 bases). The CDR3 loop spans 15 amino acids. V dropped 5 bases and J dropped 7 bases, with 15 bases sitting between them. Germline V CDR1 and CDR2: SGHVS, FNYEAQ. The CDR3 DNA reads TGTGCCAGCAGCGCCTCGACAGGAGGAAATTCACCCCTCCACTTT. The encoded protein is CASSASTGGNSPLHF.

This clonotype has at least ten counts. The genes are TRBV5-1 and TRBJ2-7; D not certain. CDR1 SGHRS and CDR2 YFSETQ come from the germline V gene. Trimming cost V 6 bases and J 4 bases, with 14 bases left between them. The CDR3 totals 13 residues. CDR3 protein: CASTINSGYEQYF. CDR3 nucleotide sequence: TGCGCCAGCACAATAAATTCCGGATACGAGCAGTACTTC.

This chain uses TRBV4-2 with TRBJ2-1; 7 nucleotides line up with TRBD1. Germline V CDR1 and CDR2: LGHNA, YNFKEQ. V shed 4 bases, J shed 1 base, and the junction held 10 bases outside the gene matches. The CDR3 is made up of 17 amino acids. The CDR3 coding sequence is TGTGCCAGCAGCCCGCAACTACAGGGGTGGTCCTACAATGAGCAGTTCTTC. Amino acid sequence: CASSPQLQGWSYNEQFF.

This clonotype has at least ten counts. The CDR3, as DNA: TGTGCCAGCAGCTTGCGGTTCGTTGGTAATCAGCCCCAGCATTTT. It encodes CASSLRFVGNQPQHF. The chain is built from TRBV5-8 and TRBJ1-5; D ambiguous. The CDR3 has 15 residues. V was trimmed by 1 base and J by 4 bases, leaving 12 bases between them. Germline assignment: CDR1 SGHTS and CDR2 YDEGEE.

The chain links TRBV27 to TRBJ1-5; D call uncertain. V was shortened by 8 bases and J by 0 bases, with 11 bases between the two germline ends. Germline V gene lookup returns CDR1 MNHEY and CDR2 SMNVEV (reference sequence). This CDR3 has 14 amino acids. The CDR3 sequence is CASARRNSNQPQHF. The CDR3 DNA follows: TGTGCCAGCGCCCGACGGAATAGCAATCAGCCCCAGCATTTT.

As regards this clonotype: One end of the junction fails to match germline, which may point to a read error. This chain uses TRBV13 with TRBJ2-5; 8 bases match TRBD2. This CDR3 has 15 residues. The germline CDR1 and CDR2 sequences are PRHDT and FYEKMQ (reference sequence). CDR3 amino acids: CASSSGAGDVKTQYF. DNA of the CDR3: TGTGCTAGCAGCTCTGGAGCGGGAGATGTAAAGACCCAGTACTTC. The entire variable domain, with the rest obtained from reference TRBV13 and TRBJ2-5, is as follows: AAGVIQSPRHLIKEKRETATLKCYPIPRHDTVYWYQQGPGQDPQFLISFYEKMQSDKGSIPDRFSAQQFSDYHSELNMSSLELGDSALYFCASSSGAGDVKTQYFGPGTRLLVL.

The rearrangement links TRBV7-9 to TRBJ1-4, with D possibly matching TRBD1 (5 bases). Germline-derived CDR1 and CDR2 are SEHNR and FQNEAQ (reference sequence). The V end was cut by 6 bases, the J end by 4 bases, with 18 bases between. The CDR3 covers 16 residues. The DNA for the CDR3 is TGTGCCAGCAGTCCTCCTTGGGGGGACTATAATGAAAAACTGTTTTTT. It codes for CASSPPWGDYNEKLFF.

Comments on this clonotype: The CDR3 does not end in the conserved phenylalanine or tryptophan, so this is likely a read error. No DNA is shown, since the ends of the CDR3 on it are uncertain; the CDR3 is the one TCRdb lists. J is TRBJ2-7 and V is TRBV20-1; the D call TRBD2 from the table was never checked on the DNA. CDR1 is DFQATT, CDR2 SNEGSKA, per germline (reference sequence). The CDR3 has 9 residues if both end residues are counted. CDR3: CSALSPVAG.

The chain combines TRBV7-9 with TRBJ1-4, with 7 bases fitting TRBD1. V lost 6 bases, J lost 4 bases, and 8 bases stayed unmatched. This CDR3 contains 15 residues. Looked up from germline, CDR1 is SEHNR and CDR2 is FQNEAQ (reference sequence). CDR3 nucleotide sequence: TGTGCCAGCAGAGTGACAGGGCGGTTTAATGAAAAACTGTTTTTT. Translation gives CASRVTGRFNEKLFF.

V is TRBV7-3 and J is TRBJ2-3; 11 nucleotides align to TRBD2. In germline, CDR1 is SGHTA, CDR2 FQGTGA. CDR3 size: 19 residues. V lost 0 bases, J lost 0 bases, and 8 bases stayed unmatched. DNA for the CDR3: TGTGCCAGCAGCTTAACCGTCTTGAGACTAGCGGGAAGCACAGATACGCAGTATTTT. It specifies CASSLTVLRLAGSTDTQYF.

This clonotype was observed a few times. This clone may be a read error of a much larger clone one base away. The chain combines TRBV6-6 with TRBJ1-1; no reliable D call. Trimming removed 5 bases at V and 4 bases at J, with 14 bases between. CDR1 MNHNY and CDR2 SVGAGI come from the germline V gene (reference sequence). This CDR3 has 14 amino acids. DNA of the CDR3: TGTGCCAGCAGTGTACGGGGAGGGTTCACTGAAGCTTTCTTT. Translated, it gives CASSVRGGFTEAFF.

J is TRBJ1-6 and V is TRBV9; 8 bases align to TRBD1. This CDR3 is 16 amino acids long. Per the germline V gene, CDR1 is SGDLS and CDR2 is YYNGEE. With 0 bases clipped from V and 7 bases from J, the junction kept 6 bases outside the gene matches. CDR3: CASSVGGQGRNSPLHF. As DNA, the CDR3 is TGTGCCAGCAGCGTAGGTGGACAGGGCAGGAATTCACCCCTCCACTTT.

This clonotype appeared a single time. The chain combines TRBV3-1 with TRBJ2-7; D call uncertain. CDR1 is LGHDT, CDR2 YNNKEL, per germline (reference sequence). V shed 1 base and J shed 4 bases, with 11 bases lying between them. The CDR3 covers 14 residues. The CDR3 nucleotides read TGTGCCAGCAGCCAAGCCCCGGTTTTATACGAGCAGTACTTC. Translation: CASSQAPVLYEQYF.

The V gene is TRBV7-2, the J gene TRBJ1-4, with D unclear. Germline V gene data show CDR1 as SGHTA and CDR2 as FQGNSA. V lost 3 bases and J lost 10, with 6 bases in between. The CDR3 has 11 residues. This CDR3 reads CASSFGGKLFF. CDR3 bases: TGTGCCAGCAGCTTTGGAGGAAAACTGTTTTTT.

The chain combines TRBV19 with TRBJ2-6; 8 nucleotides match TRBD1. The germline gives CDR1 LNHDA, CDR2 SQIVND (reference sequence). Germline trimming cut 8 bases from V and 0 bases from J; bases unmatched to any gene: 9. The CDR3 totals 17 residues. CDR3: CASAGQVLSSGANVLTF. CDR3 in DNA: TGTGCCAGTGCGGGACAGGTCCTTAGCTCTGGGGCCAACGTCCTGACTTTC.

The V gene is TRBV7-6, the J gene TRBJ1-1; tentative D call: TRBD1 (5 bases). V lost 1 base, J lost 4 bases, and 16 bases lay in between. In germline, CDR1 is SGHVS, CDR2 FNYEAQ. This CDR3 has 16 amino acids. The chain's CDR3 is CASSLELAGPSTEAFF. CDR3 nucleotide sequence: TGTGCCAGCAGCTTAGAACTAGCGGGACCCAGCACTGAAGCTTTCTTT.

The rearrangement uses TRBV6-1 and TRBJ1-1; D is possibly TRBD1 (5 bases). Trimming took off 7 bases at V and 1 base at J, with 10 bases between the two ends. This CDR3 contains 13 residues. Germline V gene sequence: CDR1 MNHNS, CDR2 SASEGT. CDR3 sequence: CASTRQQNTEAFF. DNA for the CDR3: TGTGCCAGCACGAGACAGCAGAACACTGAAGCTTTCTTT.

This clonotype showed up just a few times. The DNA for the CDR3 is TGCAGCGTTGAAGGTGACAGATACGAGCAGTACTTC. Translating gives CSVEGDRYEQYF. This chain joins TRBV29-1 and TRBJ2-7; possibly TRBD1 for D (5 bases). Trimming took off 1 base at V and 4 bases at J, with 8 bases between the two ends. The V gene's germline CDR1 is SQVTM and CDR2 ANQGSEA. The CDR3 is 12 residues long.

The J gene is TRBJ2-7, the V gene TRBV2; the match to TRBD2 covers 10 bases. Germline loops: CDR1 SNHLY, CDR2 FYNNEI. The J segment lost 0 bases and the V segment lost 8 bases, leaving 4 bases of the junction unmatched. CDR3 length: 14 amino acids. The CDR3 sequence: CASSSGSPSYEQYF. CDR3 nucleotide sequence: TGTGCCAGCTCTAGCGGGAGCCCCTCCTACGAGCAGTACTTC.